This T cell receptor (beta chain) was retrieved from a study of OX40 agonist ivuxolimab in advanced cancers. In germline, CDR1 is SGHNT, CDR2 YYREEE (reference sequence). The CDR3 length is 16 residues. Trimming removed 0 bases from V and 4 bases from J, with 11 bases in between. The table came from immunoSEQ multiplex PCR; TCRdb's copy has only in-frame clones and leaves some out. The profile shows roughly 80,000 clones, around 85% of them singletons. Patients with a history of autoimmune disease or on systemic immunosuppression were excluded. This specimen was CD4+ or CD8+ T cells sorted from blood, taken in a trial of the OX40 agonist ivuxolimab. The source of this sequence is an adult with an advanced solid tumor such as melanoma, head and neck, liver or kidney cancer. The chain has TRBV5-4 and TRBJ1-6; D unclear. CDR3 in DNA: TGTGCCAGCAGCTTGGCGGGCAGGCAATATAATTCACCCCTCCACTTT. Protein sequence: CASSLAGRQYNSPLHF.